The 28 T cell receptor beta chains in this list originate from one sample, sequenced in a study of control samples from healthy donors and cancer patients. TCRdb's copy holds only in-frame clones and misses some; the assay was immunoSEQ multiplex PCR. The sample consists of approximately 120,000 clones, 75% to 95% of them appearing once. The sample comprised blood. The receptors derive from a human donor in good health. The donor label of this sample is uncertain.

V usage is TRBV18 and J usage is TRBJ2-2; TRBD1 aligns across 9 bases. Germline V gene lookup returns CDR1 KGHSH and CDR2 LQKENI. Trimming at V came to 4 bases and at J to 8 bases, leaving 5 bases not matched to a gene. The CDR3 has 14 residues. The CDR3, as DNA: TGTGCCAGCTCACTCGGACAGGGGCAAGGGGAGCTGTTTTTT. Protein sequence: CASSLGQGQGELFF. Full variable domain (outside the CDR3, taken from reference TRBV18 and TRBJ2-2): NAGVMQNPRHLVRRRGQEARLRCSPMKGHSHVYWYRQLPEEGLKFMVYLQKENIIDESGMPKERFSAEFPKEGPSILRIQQVVRGDSAAYFCASSLGQGQGELFFGEGSRLTVL.

This rearrangement joins TRBV5-1 to TRBJ2-5; no clear D. The germline CDR1 and CDR2 sequences are SGHRS and YFSETQ. Deletions cut 4 bases from V and 1 base from J, with 8 bases between. This CDR3 comprises 13 residues. CDR3 sequence reads: CASSLYSQETQYF. Here the CDR3 DNA reads TGCGCCAGCAGCCTGTACAGCCAAGAGACCCAGTACTTC.

The chain is built from TRBV5-1 and TRBJ2-3, with TRBD2 matching 7 bases. The CDR3 is made up of 17 amino acids. Germline lookup yields CDR1 SGHRS and CDR2 YFSETQ. With 5 bases clipped from V and 0 bases from J, the junction kept 12 bases outside the gene matches. Here the CDR3 reads CASRNGGTDFSTDTQYF. DNA of the CDR3: TGCGCCAGCAGAAACGGGGGGACCGATTTCAGCACAGATACGCAGTATTTT.

The genes are TRBV10-2 and TRBJ2-1; possible D gene TRBD2, 5 bases. Between the trimmed V and J ends, which lost 7 bases and 8 bases, there was a span of 21 bases. Germline V gives CDR1 WSHSY, CDR2 SAAADI. CDR3 length: 15 amino acids. CDR3 bases: TGCGCCAGCACTGAACCTGGACTTTACCTCTATGAGCAGTTCTTC. Protein product: CASTEPGLYLYEQFF.

The J gene is TRBJ2-1, the V gene TRBV5-4; TRBD1 might be the D (5 bases). The germline CDR1 and CDR2 sequences are SGHNT and YYREEE (reference sequence). This CDR3 region has 14 residues. V was cut by 4 bases and J by 2 bases, with 10 bases left in between. The CDR3 spells CASSPTVPYNEQFF. CDR3 DNA: TGTGCCAGCAGCCCGACAGTTCCCTACAATGAGCAGTTCTTC.

The chain couples TRBV24-1 to TRBJ2-5; the match to TRBD1 covers 7 bases. Losses at the gene ends were 6 bases for V and 5 bases for J; bases not matched to a gene: 2. This CDR3 is built from 12 residues. The germline V gene has CDR1 KGHDR and CDR2 SFDVKD. CDR3 bases: TGTGCCACCAGTTACAGGGGTGAGACCCAGTACTTC. Protein sequence: CATSYRGETQYF.

The chain has TRBV9 and TRBJ1-3, with TRBD1 matching 7 bases. V dropped 3 bases and J dropped 4; count of bases not matched to a gene: 10. The CDR3 runs 16 residues. Germline CDR1 reads SGDLS; CDR2 reads YYNGEE. Here the CDR3 reads CASSGLQGNGGNTIYF. The CDR3 DNA reads as TGTGCCAGCAGCGGACTACAGGGGAATGGAGGAAACACCATATATTTT.

The chain combines TRBV11-3 with TRBJ2-1; D ambiguous. Germline assignment: CDR1 SGHNT and CDR2 YENEEA. V was cut by 4 bases and J by 0 bases, with 10 bases left in between. This CDR3 spans 15 amino acids. The CDR3 DNA sequence: TGTGCCAGCAGCTCAAGGTTGAGCTCCTACAATGAGCAGTTCTTC. Encoded protein: CASSSRLSSYNEQFF.

J is TRBJ1-5 and V is TRBV20-1; a possible D gene is TRBD1 (6 bases). V was cut by 3 bases and J by 4 bases, with 16 bases left in between. CDR3 length: 15 residues. Germline assignment: CDR1 DFQATT and CDR2 SNEGSKA (reference sequence). In DNA, the CDR3 is TGCAGTGCTAGTGGGCGTACAGGGACTAATCAGCCCCAGCATTTT. This encodes CSASGRTGTNQPQHF.

This chain links TRBV5-4 with TRBJ2-2, with no clear D. Trimming cost V 4 bases and J 1 base, with 14 bases left between them. CDR3 length equals 16 residues. Germline V gene lookup returns CDR1 SGHNT and CDR2 YYREEE (reference sequence). DNA for the CDR3: TGTGCCAGCAGCCCTCGGACGCCTTGGAACACCGGGGAGCTGTTTTTT. This codes for CASSPRTPWNTGELFF.

The chain joins TRBV30 to TRBJ1-3; weak D call: TRBD1 (5 bases). This CDR3 comprises 13 residues. Germline values: CDR1 GTSNPN, CDR2 SVGIG (reference sequence). Between the trimmed V and J ends, which lost 5 bases and 0 bases, there was a span of 8 bases. This CDR3 reads CAWAGTSGNTIYF. The CDR3, as DNA: TGTGCCTGGGCGGGGACCTCTGGAAACACCATATATTTT.

The V and J genes are TRBV18 and TRBJ1-3; 7 bases align to TRBD1. This CDR3 spans 16 amino acids. Per the germline V gene, CDR1 is KGHSH and CDR2 is LQKENI. The ends lost 3 bases at V and 0 bases at J; junction bases unmatched: 5. This CDR3 is CASSPQDRISGNTIYF. The CDR3 nucleotides are TGTGCCAGCTCACCCCAGGACAGGATCTCTGGAAACACCATATATTTT.

This clone was seen only a few times. The CDR3 is CASSLGTLRNSPLHF. CDR3 nucleotide sequence: TGTGCCAGCAGCTTAGGGACATTGAGGAATTCACCCCTCCACTTT. The chain couples TRBV7-9 to TRBJ1-6, with D possibly matching TRBD1 (5 bases). The germline V gene encodes CDR1 SEHNR and CDR2 FQNEAQ (reference sequence). V was pared by 1 base and J by 7 bases, with 11 bases between. This CDR3 contains 15 residues. The full variable domain, completed using reference TRBV7-9 and TRBJ1-6, is DTGVSQNPRHKITKRGQNVTFRCDPISEHNRLYWYRQTLGQGPEFLTYFQNEAQLEKSRLLSDRFSAERPKGSFSTLEIQRTEQGDSAMYLCASSLGTLRNSPLHFGNGTRLTVT.

This clone occurred once. The rearrangement links TRBV7-2 to TRBJ1-2; D is ambiguous. The CDR3 is made up of 14 amino acids. Per germline, CDR1 SGHTA and CDR2 FQGNSA. V was pared by 7 bases and J by 2 bases, with 14 bases between. CDR3 amino acids: CASITDGLNYGYTF. CDR3 bases: TGTGCCAGCATCACAGACGGACTCAACTATGGCTACACCTTC.

The chain employs TRBV7-8 and TRBJ2-1, with TRBD2 matching 11 bases. Looked up from germline, CDR1 is SGHVS and CDR2 is FQNEAQ. The CDR3 has 18 amino acids. J gave up 6 bases and V 3 bases, and 13 bases lay outside the gene matches. CDR3 DNA sequence: TGTGCCAGCAGCTTGCGGTCCCCCGGGACTAGCGGATCCAATGAGCAGTTCTTC. Its protein is CASSLRSPGTSGSNEQFF. The complete variable domain, with remaining parts taken from reference TRBV7-8 and TRBJ2-1, reads GAGVSQSPRYKVAKRGQDVALRCDPISGHVSLFWYQQALGQGPEFLTYFQNEAQLDKSGLPSDRFFAERPEGSVSTLKIQRTQQEDSAVYLCASSLRSPGTSGSNEQFFGPGTRLTVL.

This rearrangement joins TRBV4-3 to TRBJ1-3, with D unclear. Deletions cut 0 bases from V and 4 bases from J, with 16 bases between. There are 17 residues in the CDR3. CDR1 LGHNA and CDR2 YSLEER come from the germline V gene. The CDR3 sequence: CASSQDPKHIRGNTIYF. The CDR3 bases are TGCGCCAGCAGCCAAGATCCTAAACACATCCGCGGAAACACCATATATTTT.

This sequence joins TRBV2 and TRBJ1-4; D unresolved. Germline lookup yields CDR1 SNHLY and CDR2 FYNNEI. Trimming cost V 4 bases and J 0 bases, with 6 bases left between them. The CDR3 length is 14 residues. The CDR3, as DNA: TGTGCCAGCAGTGCGACGGCAACTAATGAAAAACTGTTTTTT. It translates to CASSATATNEKLFF.

The chain couples TRBV5-4 to TRBJ2-6; the match to TRBD2 covers 7 bases. J was trimmed by 0 bases and V by 4 bases; bases with no gene match: 13. Germline CDR1 and CDR2: SGHNT and YYREEE (reference sequence). The CDR3 consists of 19 residues. CDR3 bases: TGTGCCAGCAGCCCCGCCGGGTGGGGGGAGGGCTCTGGGGCCAACGTCCTGACTTTC. It specifies CASSPAGWGEGSGANVLTF.

CDR3 sequence: CASSLGDRGREEKLFF. The CDR3 nucleotides read TGCGCCAGCAGCTTGGGGGACCGGGGCCGCGAGGAAAAACTGTTTTTT. This chain connects TRBV5-1 to TRBJ1-4; D possibly corresponds to TRBD1 (5 bases). The CDR3 contains 16 residues. The germline gives CDR1 SGHRS, CDR2 YFSETQ. Trimming stripped 0 bases from V and 8 bases from J, with 17 bases between.

The genes are TRBV3-1 (or the pseudogene TRBV3-2) and TRBJ1-3; D is ambiguous. CDR3 length equals 16 residues. The V gene's germline CDR1 is LGHDT and CDR2 YNNKEL (reference sequence). Trimming shortened V by 4 bases and J by 0 bases, and 13 bases separated the two germline ends. The CDR3 is CASSRMKTDSGNTIYF. The DNA for the CDR3 is TGTGCCAGCAGCCGAATGAAGACTGACTCTGGAAACACCATATATTTT.

The chain combines TRBV4-1 with TRBJ2-5; maybe TRBD1 (5 bases). Trimming left V 1 base short and J 4 bases short, with 13 bases between. Germline CDR1 reads MGHRA; CDR2 reads YSYEKL. This CDR3 region has 15 residues. The CDR3 DNA reads as TGCGCCAGCAGCCAAGTTTACGACAGTGGAGAGACCCAGTACTTC. It is translated as CASSQVYDSGETQYF.

The V gene is TRBV6-5, the J gene TRBJ1-5; D unclear. CDR3 size: 13 residues. V lost 5 bases, J lost 6 bases, and 11 bases lay in between. Germline values: CDR1 MNHEY, CDR2 SVGAGI. The CDR3 reads CASSRSSSQPQHF. The CDR3 region has the DNA TGTGCCAGCAGTAGGTCGTCCTCTCAGCCCCAGCATTTT.

This chain connects TRBV19 to TRBJ1-5; TRBD1 might be the D (6 bases). Trimming took 10 bases from V and 1 from J, leaving 8 bases between them. CDR3 length equals 12 residues. The germline V gene encodes CDR1 LNHDA and CDR2 SQIVND (reference sequence). CDR3 sequence: CATGQSNQPQHF. The CDR3 region has the DNA TGTGCCACCGGACAGAGCAATCAGCCCCAGCATTTT.

The chain uses TRBV7-2 and TRBJ2-3; D perhaps matches TRBD1 (6 bases). V lost 0 bases and J 8 bases, leaving 12 bases between the germline ends. Germline V gene sequence: CDR1 SGHTA, CDR2 FQGNSA. The CDR3 consists of 14 residues. In nucleotides, the CDR3 is TGTGCCAGCAGCTTAGCGGATCAGGGGACTACGCAGTATTTT. This codes for CASSLADQGTTQYF.

This sequence joins TRBV24-1 and TRBJ1-5, with a possible D match to TRBD1 (5 bases). There are 14 residues in the CDR3. V was pared by 4 bases and J by 4 bases, with 10 bases between. Germline V gene data show CDR1 as KGHDR and CDR2 as SFDVKD. The CDR3 spells CATSEGTGNQPQHF. The CDR3 DNA reads TGTGCCACCAGTGAAGGGACGGGGAATCAGCCCCAGCATTTT.

The chain combines TRBV12-3 or TRBV12-4 with TRBJ1-1; 8 nucleotides align to TRBD1. With V trimmed by 8 bases and J by 4 bases, 6 bases remained unmatched. This CDR3 spans 13 amino acids. The CDR3 spells CASVQGEATEAFF. Written as DNA, the CDR3 is TGTGCCAGCGTACAGGGGGAGGCCACTGAAGCTTTCTTT.

The CDR3: CASSLPAYNEQFF. CDR3 nucleotide sequence: TGTGCCAGCAGCTTACCTGCTTACAATGAGCAGTTCTTC. The rearrangement joins TRBV7-9 to TRBJ2-1; D remains ambiguous. Germline CDR1 and CDR2: SEHNR and FQNEAQ (reference sequence). This CDR3 comprises 13 residues. V lost 2 bases to trimming and J lost 4 bases, with 6 bases between them. Supplemented by reference TRBV7-9 and TRBJ2-1, the full variable domain reads DTGVSQNPRHKITKRGQNVTFRCDPISEHNRLYWYRQTLGQGPEFLTYFQNEAQLEKSRLLSDRFSAERPKGSFSTLEIQRTEQGDSAMYLCASSLPAYNEQFFGPGTRLTVL.

As to this clone: One end of the junction varies from germline; a read error may be responsible. The CDR3 region is CASSVAGTGFEKLFF. The DNA of the CDR3 is TGTGCCAGCAGCGTAGCCGGGACAGGGTTTGAAAAACTGTTTTTT. The chain joins TRBV7-2 to TRBJ1-4; 9 bases agree with TRBD1. The CDR3 length is 15 residues. Germline CDR1 SGHTA, CDR2 FQGNSA. The variable domain in full, completed from reference TRBV7-2 and TRBJ1-4, reads GAGVSQSPSNKVTEKGKDVELRCDPISGHTALYWYRQSLGQGLEFLIYFQGNSAPDKSGLPSDRFSAERTGGSVSTLTIQRTQQEDSAVYLCASSVAGTGFEKLFFGSGTQLSVL.